This T cell receptor beta chain derives from a study of cytomegalovirus exposure and HLA in healthy donors. Points from the study as a whole: TRBV6-2, TRBV6-3 and some other V segments were excluded as indistinguishable. Researchers counted roughly 150 TCR beta chains as cytomegalovirus-associated.

Both 60 Vbeta primers and 13 Jbeta primers went into the PCR. Assay used: immunoSEQ multiplex PCR; TCRdb lists only in-frame clones, some missing. The table includes 110,000 to 150,000 clones, about three quarters detected once. On this clone: The target antigen is unknown.

The CDR3 contains 15 residues. Looked up from germline, CDR1 is MDHEN and CDR2 is SYDVKM. V gave up 6 bases and J gave up 3 bases; unmatched junction bases: 7. The source of this sequence is a male donor in good health and CMV-seropositive. The specimen was PBMCs. The rearrangement joins TRBV28 to TRBJ2-7; 11 nucleotides line up with TRBD1. The CDR3 coding sequence is TGTGCCAGCAGCCAGGGACAGGGGGGAGACTACGAGCAGTACTTC. It yields the protein CASSQGQGGDYEQYF.